This T cell receptor beta chain was identified during a study of PD-1 blockade in mismatch repair-deficient tumors. Overall study findings and caveats: Rapid post-treatment expansion, then contraction, generally preceding radiologic response, marked tumor-resident clones.

The germline V and J ends were trimmed by 5 bases and 0 bases, with 13 bases remaining between them. The CDR3 extends over 16 amino acids. From germline, CDR1 is SGHVS and CDR2 FNYEAQ. TCRs were sequenced from a few patients responding to pembrolizumab. Repertoires were generated with immunoSEQ multiplex PCR, while TCRdb's copy carries only in-frame clones and drops some. The top ten clones hold about an eighth of a sample with roughly 130,000 clones, about nine tenths of them seen once. Notes on this clone: As yet, its antigen is unknown.

The source was peripheral blood, collected 72 weeks after starting pembrolizumab. The V call is TRBV7-6, the J call TRBJ1-4, with unresolved D. The receptor's source is an adult with mismatch repair-deficient cancer. The CDR3 sequence: CASSQDGRATNEKLFF. The CDR3 DNA sequence: TGTGCCAGCAGCCAGGACGGAAGAGCAACTAATGAAAAACTGTTTTTT.